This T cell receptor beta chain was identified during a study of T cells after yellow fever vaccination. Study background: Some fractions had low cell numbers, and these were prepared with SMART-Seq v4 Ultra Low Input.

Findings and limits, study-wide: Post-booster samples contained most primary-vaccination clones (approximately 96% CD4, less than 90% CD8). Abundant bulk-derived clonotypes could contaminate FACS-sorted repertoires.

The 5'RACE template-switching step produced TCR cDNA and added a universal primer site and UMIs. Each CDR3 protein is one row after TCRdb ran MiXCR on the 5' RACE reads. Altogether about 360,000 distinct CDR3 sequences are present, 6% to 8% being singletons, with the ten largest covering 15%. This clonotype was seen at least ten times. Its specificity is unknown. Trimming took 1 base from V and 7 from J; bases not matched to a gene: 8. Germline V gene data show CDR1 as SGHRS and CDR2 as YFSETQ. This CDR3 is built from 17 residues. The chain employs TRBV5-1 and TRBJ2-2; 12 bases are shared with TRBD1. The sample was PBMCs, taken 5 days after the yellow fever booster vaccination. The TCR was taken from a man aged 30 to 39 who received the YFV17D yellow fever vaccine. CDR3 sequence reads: CASSLSGQGAGVGELFF. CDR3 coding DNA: TGCGCCAGCAGCTTGTCGGGACAGGGGGCTGGCGTCGGGGAGCTGTTTTTT.